This T cell receptor beta chain was recorded in a study of shared clonotypes between healthy human individuals. Study outcomes and limitations: Memory subsets generally showed lower estimated richness than naive subsets. Among a handful of donors, about 4.6% of naive CD4 clonotypes were found in common.

To note about this clone: The antigen is unknown.

The assay was immunoSEQ multiplex PCR, and TCRdb's table has in-frame clones only and misses some. The table has under 2.5 million clones, around 90% seen once. Germline CDR1 SGHTA, CDR2 FQGNSA. The CDR3 has 16 residues. The trim removed 5 bases at V and 2 bases at J, leaving 6 bases unmatched. The sample taken for sequencing was naive CD4+ T cells from PBMCs. Subset in this sample: CD45RA+ positively selected. The sequence was obtained from a man aged 18-30 years in good health. Some clones in this sample may be carry-over from other donors' samples. This chain connects TRBV7-2 to TRBJ1-4; 9 nucleotides align to TRBD1. CDR3 loop: CASSQQGASTNEKLFF. CDR3 in DNA: TGTGCCAGCAGCCAACAGGGGGCGTCGACTAATGAAAAACTGTTTTTT.